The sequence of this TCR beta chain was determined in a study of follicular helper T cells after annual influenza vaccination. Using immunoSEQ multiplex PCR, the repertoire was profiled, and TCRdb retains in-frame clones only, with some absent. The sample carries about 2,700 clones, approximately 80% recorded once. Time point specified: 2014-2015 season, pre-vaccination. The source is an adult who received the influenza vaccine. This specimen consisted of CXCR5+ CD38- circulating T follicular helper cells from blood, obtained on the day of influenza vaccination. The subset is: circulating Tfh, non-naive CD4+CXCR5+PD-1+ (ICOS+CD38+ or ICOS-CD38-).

CDR3 coding DNA: TGCGCCAGCAACTTCAATTCCGGGGCAGGGGCCACTGAAGCTTTCTTT. Translation: CASNFNSGAGATEAFF. The rearrangement joins TRBV4-1 to TRBJ1-1; D possibly corresponds to TRBD1 (6 bases). V was pared by 7 bases and J by 4 bases, with 22 bases between. Per germline, CDR1 MGHRA and CDR2 YSYEKL. The CDR3 spans 16 residues.